The sequence of this T cell receptor (beta chain) was determined in a study of T cells in Graves' hyperthyroidism and ophthalmopathy. What was amplified from RNA transcripts were TCR beta CDR3 regions. The HTBI primer set served for first-round RT-PCR of the TCR CDR3. Each CDR3 protein is one row after TCRdb ran MiXCR on the multiplex PCR reads. There are roughly 550,000 distinct CDR3 sequences in the sample; 15% to 20% occur only once, and about 31% lies in the top ten. The CDR3 totals 16 residues. The germline gives CDR1 LNHDA, CDR2 SQIVND (reference sequence). Germline trimming cut 9 bases from V and 7 bases from J; bases unmatched to any gene: 11.

This receptor was taken from a woman younger than 45 with Graves' ophthalmopathy. V is TRBV19 and J is TRBJ2-1; 14 nucleotides match TRBD2. Sequenced sample: blood. CDR3 loop: CASLRLAGGPMNEQFF. DNA for the CDR3: TGTGCCAGCCTTAGACTAGCGGGAGGGCCAATGAATGAGCAGTTCTTC.